This T cell receptor (beta chain) comes out of a study of blood T cells in healthy people across ages (dated by TCRdb to the mid-2010s). With respect to the entire study: In model experiments, roughly one uniquely barcoded TCR beta cDNA molecule per two T cells was captured by template switching. Using deep sequencing normalized with unique cDNA molecular identifiers, the study measured how TCR beta repertoire diversity changes with age. The donors were divided into four age groups: young (average approximately 17 years), middle-aged (approximately 39), aged (62) and long-lived (about 79). To avoid experimental bias, donors of different ages were randomly spread across the sequencing lanes. For two donors (one aged 18 to 30 and one aged 80 or older), the study analyzed two additional independent replicas of 1 million unique cDNA reads from the same blood draw. Findings and caveats that apply to the study as a whole: Observed TCR beta diversity per million T cells fell roughly linearly with age, and a significant reduction was already apparent by age approximately 41. There was a strong correlation between observed TCR beta diversity and the percentage of naive T cells measured by flow cytometry. Compared with the aged group, the long-lived group had more naive CD4+ T cells, fewer expanded clones and increased TCR diversity, suggesting age selection. Total diversity estimates from one million sequenced T cells were considered lower bounds and underestimates. Bulk unsorted PBMC profiling prevented conclusive comparison of naive and antigen-experienced compartments. Donor CMV infection status was unknown, potentially confounding age-related changes in expanded clonotypes.

Systemically healthy Caucasian individuals from Russia, roughly 40 in total and aged about 6 to 95 years, were included as donors. Approximately 10 milliliters of peripheral blood were collected from each donor into EDTA-treated Vacutainer tubes. Ficoll-Paque density-gradient centrifugation was used to isolate PBMCs, with at least 6 million obtained per sample. Trizol reagent was used to extract total RNA from the PBMCs, yielding at least 6 micrograms per sample. For every donor, an aliquot of PBMCs went through flow cytometry to measure the percentages of naive CD45RAhigh/CD27high T cells. Library creation used 5' RACE. The instrument was an Illumina HiSeq 2500. A second PCR of roughly 6 to 11 cycles was run with a J-beta primer mix and a sample-barcoded 5' primer. Each TCR beta cDNA molecule received a unique molecular identifier from a template-switch 5' adaptor carrying 12 random nucleotides. At least 2.5 million CDR3-containing paired-end reads were obtained from each sample. First-strand cDNA was synthesized from all RNA with the Mint cDNA synthesis kit, primed by a TRBC-specific oligonucleotide. After uracil-DNA glycosylase treatment, a first 18-cycle PCR used universal primers M1SS and BC2_uni_R on all cDNA. The study's own analysis went as follows. Normalization of each sample was performed by random selection of 1 million high-quality reads, each carrying a distinct molecular identifier. Instead of being binned into consensus sequences, reads that shared molecular identifiers were thrown out. MiTCR, set to a Q25 quality threshold and the strictest error-elimination algorithm, was used for CDR3 identification, clonotype clustering and error correction. Lower-bound total TCR beta diversity was estimated with a nonparametric unseen species model using Euler transformation. The public reads were reprocessed in TCRdb via fastp at Q25 and MiXCR, keeping in-frame beta chains. Entries that share a CDR3 protein sequence are merged under the most common genes and DNA. In this record, the V and J calls reflect TCRdb's handling and not the investigators' own analysis. Within this sample are under 1,000,000 distinct CDR3 sequences, with 46% of them counted one time only. Roughly 20% of the sample goes to the ten largest clones.

Per the germline V gene (reference sequence), DFQATT is the CDR1 and SNEGSKA is the CDR2. Compared with germline, V lacks 5 bases and J lacks 5 bases; bases without a gene match: 8. The CDR3 spans 13 residues, from the cysteine through the phenylalanine. Only the CDR3 part of the read is kept: 39 bases, read in frame from the first base. This clonotype was counted only a few times. Its antigen has not been determined. Per-base quality was not reported, and no clone a single base away is much larger than it. This TCR came from a man older than 75 in good health. Input material: blood. The chain employs TRBV20-1 and TRBJ2-5; 7 junctional bases match TRBD1. The nucleotide sequence reads as follows: TGCAGTGCTCCGGACAGGTTAGGGGAGACCCAGTACTTC. Its translation is CSAPDRLGETQYF.